This T cell receptor beta chain came from a study of blood T cell repertoires in COVID-19 (dated by TCRdb to 2020 to 2022). For context, the study as a whole: Samples from collaborators originated in the United States, Italy and Spain and spanned both the acute and convalescent phases of COVID-19. The dataset comprised deeply sampled blood TCRbeta repertoires from subjects exposed to, actively infected with, or recovered from COVID-19. Sample metadata almost always included a de-identified subject ID, COVID-19 status, age in years and sex. The material from the prospective study consisted of cDNA or gDNA derived from T cells, B-cell-depleted T cells, or PBMCs. The repertoires were released in a freely available public database meant as a resource for research on the immune response to SARS-CoV-2. Where available, HLA class I and class II types were obtained from metadata supplied by the sample provider rather than from assay-based typing. The samples were drawn from two sources: the first 160 participants of the ongoing ImmuneRACE study, and 1,254 subjects contributed by 6 global collaborators.

The collaborating institutions used their own protocols to collect whole blood in K2EDTA tubes. For TCRbeta analysis, collaborator samples were shipped as frozen whole blood, as isolated PBMCs, or as DNA extracted from either sample type. Study-wide findings and limitations: The amount of clinical and demographic metadata varied by source and participant and was provided uncurated.

The sample holds one count of this clone. Its antigen specificity is not known. There are no base qualities to consult, and no much larger clone falls within one base. V is reduced by 1 base and J by 1 base, leaving a spacing of 14 bases between them. Measured from the cysteine to the phenylalanine, the CDR3 is 16 residues long. The CDR3 DNA has 48 bases and is translated from base 1. Taken from the germline V gene, the CDR1 and CDR2 loops are SQVTM and ANQGSEA. TCRbeta CDR3 regions were amplified from genomic DNA using the immunoSEQ Assay, a bias-controlled multiplex PCR. Per the authors' processing: Within the assay, amplification of reference gene primers was used to estimate how many nucleated cells each sample contained. To quantify the absolute abundance of each unique TCRbeta CDR3 rearrangement, sequence reads were collapsed and filtered. For each sample, productive Simpson clonality was calculated by taking the square root of Simpson's diversity index across productive rearrangements. TCRdb limited this immuneACCESS table to in-frame rearrangements with V and J called. A share of clones is missing; checked studies link under half to unresolved V genes, and the rest is unexplained. V and J calls and clone size are copied from that table; D and trimming were computed from the DNA. This sample has 130,000 to 150,000 clones in its table, and more than 80% of those were observed once. Roughly 4.5% of the sample belongs to the ten largest clones.

The sequence derives from a human donor in a cohort sampled during active COVID-19. The chain uses TRBV29-1 and TRBJ1-3, with the D gene uncertain. The sequencing input was peripheral blood. The CDR3 protein is CSVEARGMRSGNTIYF. The DNA reads TGCAGCGTTGAAGCTCGGGGAATGAGGTCTGGAAACACCATATATTTT.